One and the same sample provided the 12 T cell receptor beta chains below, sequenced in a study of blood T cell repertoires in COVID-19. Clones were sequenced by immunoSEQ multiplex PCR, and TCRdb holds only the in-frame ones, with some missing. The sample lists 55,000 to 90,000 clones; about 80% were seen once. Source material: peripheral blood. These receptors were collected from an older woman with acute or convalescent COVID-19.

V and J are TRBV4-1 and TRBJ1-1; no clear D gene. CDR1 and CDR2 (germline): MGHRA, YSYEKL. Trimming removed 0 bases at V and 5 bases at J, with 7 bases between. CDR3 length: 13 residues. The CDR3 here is CASSQDRRTEAFF. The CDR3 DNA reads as TGCGCCAGCAGCCAAGATCGCAGAACTGAAGCTTTCTTT.

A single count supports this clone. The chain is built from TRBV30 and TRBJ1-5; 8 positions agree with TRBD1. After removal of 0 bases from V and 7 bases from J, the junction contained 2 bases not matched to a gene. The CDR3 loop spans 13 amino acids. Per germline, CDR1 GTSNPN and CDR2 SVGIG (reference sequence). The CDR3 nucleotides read TGTGCCTGGAGTGTGACAGGGGCCCAGCCCCAGCATTTT. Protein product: CAWSVTGAQPQHF.

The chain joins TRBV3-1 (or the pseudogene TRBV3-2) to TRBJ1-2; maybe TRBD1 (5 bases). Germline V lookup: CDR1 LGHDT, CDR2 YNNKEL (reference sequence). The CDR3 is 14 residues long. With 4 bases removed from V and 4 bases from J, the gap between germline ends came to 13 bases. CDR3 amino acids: CASSLRQSIYGYTF. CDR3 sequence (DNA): TGTGCCAGCAGCCTCAGACAGTCGATCTATGGCTACACCTTC.

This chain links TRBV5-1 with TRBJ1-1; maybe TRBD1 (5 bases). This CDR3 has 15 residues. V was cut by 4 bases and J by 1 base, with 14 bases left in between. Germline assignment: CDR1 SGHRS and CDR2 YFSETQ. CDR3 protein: CASSRTPGQNTEAFF. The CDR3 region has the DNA TGCGCCAGCAGCAGAACCCCCGGACAGAACACTGAAGCTTTCTTT.

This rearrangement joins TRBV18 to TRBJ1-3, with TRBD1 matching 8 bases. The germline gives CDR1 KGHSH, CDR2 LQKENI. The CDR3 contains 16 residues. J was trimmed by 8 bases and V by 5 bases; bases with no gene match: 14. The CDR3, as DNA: TGTGCCAGCTCATCGACCCGTCTAGACAGGGGAGACACCATATATTTT. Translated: CASSSTRLDRGDTIYF.

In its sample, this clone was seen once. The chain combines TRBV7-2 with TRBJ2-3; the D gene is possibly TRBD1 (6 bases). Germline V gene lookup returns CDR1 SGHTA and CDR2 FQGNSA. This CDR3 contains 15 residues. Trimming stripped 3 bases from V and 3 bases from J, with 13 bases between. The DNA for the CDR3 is TGTGCCAGCAGCTTGGGTGGGGGCGCGACAGATACGCAGTATTTT. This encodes CASSLGGGATDTQYF. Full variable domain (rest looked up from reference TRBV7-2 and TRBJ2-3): GAGVSQSPSNKVTEKGKDVELRCDPISGHTALYWYRQSLGQGLEFLIYFQGNSAPDKSGLPSDRFSAERTGGSVSTLTIQRTQQEDSAVYLCASSLGGGATDTQYFGPGTRLTVL.

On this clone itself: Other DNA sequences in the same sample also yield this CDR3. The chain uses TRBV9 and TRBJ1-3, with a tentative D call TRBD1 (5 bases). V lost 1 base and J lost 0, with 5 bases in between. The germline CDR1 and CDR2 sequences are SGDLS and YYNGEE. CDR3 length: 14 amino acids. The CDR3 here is CASSVRGSGNTIYF. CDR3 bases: TGTGCCAGCAGCGTAAGGGGCTCTGGAAACACCATATATTTT.

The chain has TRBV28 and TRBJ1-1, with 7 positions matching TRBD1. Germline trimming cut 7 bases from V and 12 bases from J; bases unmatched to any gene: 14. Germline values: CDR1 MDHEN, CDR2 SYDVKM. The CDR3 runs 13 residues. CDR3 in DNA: TGTGCCAGCACCCTAGGGACAGTCGATCGGACTTTCTTT. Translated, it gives CASTLGTVDRTFF.

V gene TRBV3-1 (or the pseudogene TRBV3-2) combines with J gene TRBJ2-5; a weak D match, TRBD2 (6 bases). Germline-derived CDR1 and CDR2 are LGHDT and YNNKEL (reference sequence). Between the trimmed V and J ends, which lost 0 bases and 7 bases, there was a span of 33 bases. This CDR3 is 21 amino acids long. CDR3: CASSQDLHPAGKRAQNRTQYF. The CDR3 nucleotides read TGTGCCAGCAGCCAAGATCTTCACCCCGCCGGGAAGCGGGCACAAAACAGGACCCAGTACTTC.

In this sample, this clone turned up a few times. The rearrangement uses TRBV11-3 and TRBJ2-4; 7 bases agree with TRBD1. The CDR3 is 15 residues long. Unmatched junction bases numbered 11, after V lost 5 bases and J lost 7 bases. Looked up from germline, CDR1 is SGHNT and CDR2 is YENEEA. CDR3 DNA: TGTGCCAGCAGCCGAGGGTCAGGGGGAAATAACATTCAGTACTTC. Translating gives CASSRGSGGNNIQYF.

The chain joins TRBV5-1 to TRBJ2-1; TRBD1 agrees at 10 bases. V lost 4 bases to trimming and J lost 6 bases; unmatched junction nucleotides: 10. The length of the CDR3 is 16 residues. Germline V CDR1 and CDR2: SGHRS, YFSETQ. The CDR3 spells CASSKEPRDRGNEQFF. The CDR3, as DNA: TGCGCCAGCAGCAAAGAACCCCGGGACAGGGGCAATGAGCAGTTCTTC.

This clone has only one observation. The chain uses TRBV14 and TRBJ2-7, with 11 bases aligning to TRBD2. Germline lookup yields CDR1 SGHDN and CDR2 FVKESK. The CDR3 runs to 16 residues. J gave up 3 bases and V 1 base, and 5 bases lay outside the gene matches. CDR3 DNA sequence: TGTGCCAGCAGCCAAGGACTAGCGGGGTACGTCTACGAGCAGTACTTC. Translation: CASSQGLAGYVYEQYF.